This paragraph covers one T cell receptor (beta chain) sequence. The target antigen is unknown. This sample is drawn from a study of identical twins. Losses at the gene ends were 3 bases for V and 6 bases for J; bases not matched to a gene: 1. CDR1 and CDR2 from the germline V gene are MNHEY and SMNVEV (reference sequence). The CDR3 has 14 residues. The study's findings and limits: Out-of-frame alpha sequences common to twins exhibited a surplus of low generation probability.

TCRdb itself ran the 5' RACE reads through MiXCR, one entry per CDR3 protein. The sample consists of about 500,000 distinct CDR3 sequences, over 11% of them appearing once. The same sample was also used in a study of yellow fever vaccine responses in identical twins.

The sequenced sample was CD4+ T cells sorted from blood. The chain recombines TRBV27 with TRBJ2-7, with TRBD2 identical over 14 bases. The TCR originated in a woman aged 18-30 years in good health. CDR3 in amino acids: CASSFGTSGSEQYF. CDR3 DNA: TGTGCCAGCAGTTTCGGGACTAGCGGGAGCGAGCAGTACTTC.